The clone carrying this T cell receptor (beta chain) has more than one count but fewer than ten. These data come from a study of T cells in Graves' hyperthyroidism and ophthalmopathy. The source material, RNA transcripts, was used to amplify TCR beta CDR3 regions. The HTBI primer set was used in a first-round RT-PCR of the TCR CDR3. TCRdb ran MiXCR on the multiplex PCR reads and lists one entry per CDR3 protein. The sample has more than 450,000 distinct CDR3 sequences, just under 20% seen once. Not enrolled were patients with uncontrolled infection, other autoimmune disease, pregnancy or lactation. Diagnostic decisions used clinical symptoms, serum thyroxine and TRAb, thyroid ultrasound and orbital computed tomography. This clonotype was sampled from a man aged 35 to 55 with Graves' ophthalmopathy. The sample taken for sequencing was blood.

CDR3 sequence reads: CSALRVVGYPEQFF. CDR3 nucleotide sequence: TGCAGTGCTCTAAGGGTTGTAGGGTACCCTGAGCAGTTCTTC. The chain couples TRBV20-1 to TRBJ2-1; no clear D gene. Germline CDR1 reads DFQATT; CDR2 reads SNEGSKA (reference sequence). The V end lost 5 bases, the J end lost 9 bases, and 20 bases lay between the germline ends. This CDR3 is 14 amino acids long.